The sequence of this TCR beta chain was determined in a study of shared clonotypes between healthy human individuals. General observations from the study: Four donors had around 5.5% of their naive CD4 clonotypes in common. Generally, estimated richness proved larger in naive subsets than it did in memory subsets.

As concerns this clone: What it binds is unknown.

Original analysis: From ImmunoSEQ came sequences covering only the junction and carrying no quality scores, so filtering differed. Profiling relied on immunoSEQ multiplex PCR, and the TCRdb table lists in-frame clones only, not all of them. The V and J calls and the clone size are those of that table, but D and trimming were determined from the DNA. This table holds 2 million to 3 million clones, 80% to 95% found once. The CDR3 contains 16 residues. V was clipped by 6 bases and J by 6 bases, with 24 bases between them. Germline V lookup: CDR1 MDHEN, CDR2 SYDVKM. The chain uses TRBV28 and TRBJ2-7; D possibly corresponds to TRBD2 (5 bases). The source material was naive CD4+ T cells from PBMCs. The sample's subset: CD45RA+ positively selected. This sequence was found in a man between 18 and 35 years old in good health. Some clones in this sample may be carry-over from other donors' samples. The CDR3 coding sequence is TGTGCCAGCAGGTATAGAGCGGAATATATATTCGGCGAGCAGTACTTC. It yields the protein CASRYRAEYIFGEQYF.